The clone carrying this TCR beta chain was observed many times. Amplified TCR beta CDR3 regions came from RNA transcripts. Carried out on the TCR CDR3, a first-round RT-PCR used the HTBI primer set. TCRdb reprocessed the multiplex PCR reads with MiXCR, giving one entry per CDR3 protein. This table has 550,000 to 700,000 distinct CDR3 sequences, around 46% appearing once. This sample is drawn from a study of T cells in Graves' hyperthyroidism and ophthalmopathy. The V gene's germline CDR1 is DFQATT and CDR2 SNEGSKA (reference sequence). The V segment lost 0 bases and the J segment 4 bases; nucleotides outside the gene matches: 4. The CDR3 sequence is 14 residues long.

The J gene is TRBJ2-7, the V gene TRBV20-1; 9 bases are a match to TRBD2. This TCR was recovered from an adult woman with Graves' disease, either hyperthyroidism or ophthalmopathy (not recorded which). Sequencing used peripheral blood or thyroid tissue (not recorded which). The chain's CDR3 is CSARDSGRSYEQYF. The CDR3 DNA reads as TGCAGTGCTAGAGACAGCGGGAGGTCGTACGAGCAGTACTTC.